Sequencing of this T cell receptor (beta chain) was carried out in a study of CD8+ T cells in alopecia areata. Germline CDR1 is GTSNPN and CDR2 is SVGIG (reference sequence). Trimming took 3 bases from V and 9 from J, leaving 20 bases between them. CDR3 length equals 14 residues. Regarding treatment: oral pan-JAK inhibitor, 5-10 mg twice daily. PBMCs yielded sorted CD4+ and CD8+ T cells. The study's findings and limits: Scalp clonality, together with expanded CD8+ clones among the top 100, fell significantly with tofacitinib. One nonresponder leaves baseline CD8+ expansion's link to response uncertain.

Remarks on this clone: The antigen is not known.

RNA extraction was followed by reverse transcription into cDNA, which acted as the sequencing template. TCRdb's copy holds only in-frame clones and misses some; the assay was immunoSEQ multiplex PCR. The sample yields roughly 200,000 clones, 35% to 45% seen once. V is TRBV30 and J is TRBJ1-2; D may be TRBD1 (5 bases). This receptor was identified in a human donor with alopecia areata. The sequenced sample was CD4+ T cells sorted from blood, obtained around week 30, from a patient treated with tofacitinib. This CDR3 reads CAWRSPGPKNSYTF. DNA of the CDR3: TGTGCCTGGAGATCGCCGGGACCCAAAAACAGCTACACCTTC.